A single sample gave rise to the 24 T cell receptor beta chains below, sequenced in a study of blood T cell repertoires in COVID-19. The repertoire was sequenced with immunoSEQ multiplex PCR; TCRdb's copy has only in-frame clones and lacks some. This sample carries 380,000 or so clones, approximately 87% of them seen once, and the ten largest clones take roughly 1.4%. Sequenced: PBMCs or T cells enriched from blood (not recorded which). Every receptor here comes from a man younger than 40 who had recovered from COVID-19.

This rearrangement joins TRBV25-1 to TRBJ1-6, with D perhaps TRBD1 (5 bases). With 4 bases removed from V and 6 bases from J, the gap between germline ends came to 13 bases. This CDR3 spans 15 amino acids. CDR1 and CDR2 from the germline V gene are MGHDK and SYGVNS. The CDR3 DNA is TGTGCCAGCAGTGGCCCGGGGGGGGGTAATTCACCCCTCCACTTT. This encodes CASSGPGGGNSPLHF.

As regards this clone: The CDR3 does not end in the conserved phenylalanine or tryptophan, so this is likely a read error. No DNA is shown, since the ends of the CDR3 on it are uncertain; the CDR3 is the one TCRdb lists. The chain uses TRBV6-6 and TRBJ1-1; the table calls TRBD1, which could not be checked here. A total of 13 residues make up the CDR3, ends included. Per germline, CDR1 MNHNY and CDR2 SVGAGI (reference sequence). The CDR3 is CASSYYQTGFYWA.

The rearrangement joins TRBV11-1 to TRBJ2-1; no reliable D call. This CDR3 is built from 11 residues. The germline gives CDR1 SGHAT, CDR2 FQDESV (reference sequence). Trimming stripped 3 bases from V and 7 bases from J, with 4 bases between. The DNA for the CDR3 is TGTGCCAGCAGCTTTATTAATGAGCAGTTCTTC. Amino acids: CASSFINEQFF.

The chain joins TRBV15 to TRBJ2-1, with 7 bases aligning to TRBD2. V shed 1 base and J 7 bases; nucleotides not matched to a gene: 16. Germline V lookup: CDR1 LNHNV, CDR2 YYDKDF (reference sequence). CDR3 length equals 18 residues. This CDR3 reads CATSRVGGIPLVGNEQFF. The CDR3 DNA sequence: TGTGCCACCAGCAGAGTGGGGGGGATCCCTCTGGTAGGAAATGAGCAGTTCTTC. The complete variable domain, with remaining parts taken from reference TRBV15 and TRBJ2-1, reads DAMVIQNPRYQVTQFGKPVTLSCSQTLNHNVMYWYQQKSSQAPKLLFHYYDKDFNNEADTPDNFQSRRPNTSFCFLDIRSPGLGDTAMYLCATSRVGGIPLVGNEQFFGPGTRLTVL.

This chain uses TRBV2 with TRBJ1-5, with D tentatively TRBD1 (6 bases). This CDR3 has 13 residues. Between the trimmed V and J ends, which lost 6 bases and 3 bases, there was a span of 9 bases. Germline-derived CDR1 and CDR2 are SNHLY and FYNNEI. The CDR3 sequence: CASSRDTNQPQHF. The CDR3 DNA is TGTGCCAGCAGCCGGGACACCAATCAGCCCCAGCATTTT.

The V call is TRBV25-1, the J call TRBJ1-2; 8 positions match TRBD1. With V trimmed by 4 bases and J by 4 bases, 5 bases remained unmatched. This CDR3 is 14 amino acids long. From germline, CDR1 is MGHDK and CDR2 SYGVNS. The CDR3 DNA reads TGTGCCAGCAGTGGTGGGACAGGAGGCTATGGCTACACCTTC. Translated: CASSGGTGGYGYTF.

CDR3 sequence (DNA): TGTGCCAGTAGGCTTTCAGCGACAACTAATGAAAAACTGTTTTTT. This encodes CASRLSATTNEKLFF. V usage is TRBV19 and J usage is TRBJ1-4; D unresolved. The germline V and J ends were trimmed by 6 bases and 0 bases, with 11 bases remaining between them. Germline V gene data show CDR1 as LNHDA and CDR2 as SQIVND (reference sequence). This CDR3 comprises 15 residues.

This clone is a singleton in its sample. CDR3: CASSLRQATFYNEQFF. The CDR3, as DNA: TGTGCCAGCTCCCTGAGACAGGCTACCTTCTACAATGAGCAGTTCTTC. The V call is TRBV18, the J call TRBJ2-1, with D possibly TRBD1 on 6 matching bases. Germline values: CDR1 KGHSH, CDR2 LQKENI. V dropped 6 bases and J dropped 3 bases, with 18 bases sitting between them. The CDR3 spans 16 residues.

This chain joins TRBV30 and TRBJ1-4; 7 bases are a match to TRBD1. From germline, CDR1 is GTSNPN and CDR2 SVGIG (reference sequence). The CDR3 is 12 residues long. The V gene end was trimmed by 1 base and the J gene end by 8 bases; junction bases not matched to a gene: 1. The CDR3 DNA sequence: TGTGCCTGGAGTGACAGGGGAGAAAAACTGTTTTTT. Its translation: CAWSDRGEKLFF.

V and J are TRBV7-6 and TRBJ2-7; 7 nucleotides align to TRBD1. V was clipped by 5 bases and J by 1 base; unmatched bases: 11. The CDR3 extends over 16 amino acids. From germline, CDR1 is SGHVS and CDR2 FNYEAQ. CDR3 sequence: CASSATGTAISYEQYF. The CDR3 DNA reads as TGTGCCAGCAGCGCAACCGGGACAGCCATATCCTACGAGCAGTACTTC.

This chain joins TRBV5-6 and TRBJ1-1, with 8 bases fitting TRBD1. J gave up 1 base and V 2 bases, and 7 bases lay outside the gene matches. The CDR3 extends over 16 amino acids. Per the germline V gene, CDR1 is SGHDT and CDR2 is YYEEEE. The CDR3 DNA follows: TGTGCCAGCAGCTTTTTTTGGACAGGGCGGAACACTGAAGCTTTCTTT. It translates to CASSFFWTGRNTEAFF.

J is TRBJ2-3 and V is TRBV7-9, with 9 bases that match TRBD2. The CDR3 has 16 residues. Germline V CDR1 and CDR2: SEHNR, FQNEAQ (reference sequence). Trimming removed 1 base from V and 0 bases from J; junction bases left unmatched: 2. The CDR3 nucleotides are TGTGCCAGCAGCTTAGGGCTAGCGGGGAGCACAGATACGCAGTATTTT. Translating it yields CASSLGLAGSTDTQYF.

The chain employs TRBV19 and TRBJ1-1, with D perhaps TRBD1 (5 bases). Germline values: CDR1 LNHDA, CDR2 SQIVND (reference sequence). Trimming pared 4 bases from V and 5 bases from J, leaving 14 bases between. This CDR3 spans 14 amino acids. CDR3 sequence (DNA): TGTGCCAGTAGTAAGACAGACTTTAGGACTGAAGCTTTCTTT. Translation: CASSKTDFRTEAFF.

The chain is built from TRBV19 and TRBJ1-3; D uncertain. The germline CDR1 and CDR2 sequences are LNHDA and SQIVND (reference sequence). V lost 10 bases to trimming and J lost 2 bases, with 9 bases between them. The CDR3 loop spans 12 amino acids. The CDR3 DNA is TGTGCCACCTGTGAGGCTGGAAACACCATATATTTT. Protein sequence: CATCEAGNTIYF.

The genes are TRBV19 and TRBJ1-1; weak D call: TRBD1 (6 bases). The V end was cut by 5 bases, the J end by 4 bases, with 17 bases between. This CDR3 has 15 residues. Germline V lookup: CDR1 LNHDA, CDR2 SQIVND (reference sequence). CDR3 DNA sequence: TGTGCCAGTAGTCTGGGGGCGTTCAAGCTCACTGAAGCTTTCTTT. It translates to CASSLGAFKLTEAFF.

The rearrangement links TRBV7-9 to TRBJ2-5; no reliable D call. This CDR3 is built from 14 residues. Trimming stripped 3 bases from V and 5 bases from J, with 13 bases between. From germline, CDR1 is SEHNR and CDR2 FQNEAQ (reference sequence). The CDR3 nucleotides read TGTGCCAGCAGCTTCCTTCTAGTCAATGAGACCCAGTACTTC. It codes for CASSFLLVNETQYF. The entire variable domain, with the rest obtained from reference TRBV7-9 and TRBJ2-5, is as follows: DTGVSQNPRHKITKRGQNVTFRCDPISEHNRLYWYRQTLGQGPEFLTYFQNEAQLEKSRLLSDRFSAERPKGSFSTLEIQRTEQGDSAMYLCASSFLLVNETQYFGPGTRLLVL.

This chain links TRBV5-1 with TRBJ1-2, with TRBD1 as a possible D gene (6 bases). This CDR3 contains 13 residues. Germline assignment: CDR1 SGHRS and CDR2 YFSETQ. Between the trimmed V and J ends, which lost 4 bases and 7 bases, there was a span of 14 bases. This CDR3 reads CASSGTQGVGYTF. The CDR3 DNA reads as TGCGCCAGCAGCGGGACACAGGGAGTTGGCTACACCTTC.

CDR3 amino acids: CASSPMGQLTFF. The CDR3 region has the DNA TGTGCCAGCAGCCCGATGGGACAGCTAACTTTCTTT. This chain links TRBV7-8 with TRBJ1-1; 7 bases map to TRBD1. The CDR3 has 12 residues. Trimming took 5 bases from V and 12 from J; bases not matched to a gene: 9. CDR1 and CDR2 from the germline V gene are SGHVS and FQNEAQ.

This clone has only one observation. DNA for the CDR3: TGCGCCAGCAGTGAGCAGGCTAGCGGGGCCCCAGATACGCAGTATTTT. Its translation: CASSEQASGAPDTQYF. The chain employs TRBV10-2 and TRBJ2-3, with 9 bases fitting TRBD2. Germline CDR1 reads WSHSY; CDR2 reads SAAADI. The trim removed 2 bases at V and 4 bases at J, leaving 7 bases unmatched. The CDR3 has 16 residues.

The V call is TRBV7-9, the J call TRBJ2-1; 7 positions match TRBD1. This CDR3 spans 16 amino acids. With 4 bases clipped from V and 3 bases from J, the junction kept 9 bases outside the gene matches. CDR1 SEHNR and CDR2 FQNEAQ come from the germline V gene (reference sequence). This CDR3 reads CASSSQPGQSYNEQFF. The DNA of the CDR3 is TGTGCCAGCAGCTCTCAGCCGGGACAGAGCTACAATGAGCAGTTCTTC.

V and J are TRBV14 and TRBJ2-2; D is possibly TRBD1 (6 bases). Germline values: CDR1 SGHDN, CDR2 FVKESK. The CDR3 runs to 14 residues. V lost 3 bases and J 8 bases, leaving 13 bases between the germline ends. The CDR3: CASSQGARQGELFF. The CDR3 bases are TGTGCCAGCAGCCAGGGGGCTCGTCAGGGGGAGCTGTTTTTT.

V is TRBV5-1 and J is TRBJ1-3, with 11 bases lining up with TRBD1. This CDR3 spans 16 amino acids. The germline CDR1 and CDR2 sequences are SGHRS and YFSETQ. J gave up 4 bases and V 4 bases, and 7 bases lay outside the gene matches. The CDR3 coding sequence is TGCGCCAGCAGCAGCGGACAGGGGGCGAAGGGAAACACCATATATTTT. This encodes CASSSGQGAKGNTIYF.

The gene calls are TRBV12-3 or TRBV12-4 and TRBJ1-2, with 7 nucleotides matching TRBD1. CDR3 size: 13 residues. V lost 3 bases, J lost 5 bases, and 3 bases stayed unmatched. CDR3 nucleotide sequence: TGTGCCAGCAGTTTGGGGACAGAGTATGGCTACACCTTC. Translating gives CASSLGTEYGYTF.

This clone was counted between two and nine times. The chain couples TRBV30 to TRBJ1-6; the match to TRBD1 covers 7 bases. The germline V gene has CDR1 GTSNPN and CDR2 SVGIG (reference sequence). J gave up 5 bases and V 2 bases, and 9 bases lay outside the gene matches. This CDR3 spans 16 amino acids. CDR3: CAWSILTGSNNSPLHF. CDR3 coding DNA: TGTGCCTGGAGTATCTTGACAGGGTCGAATAATTCACCCCTCCACTTT. Based on the CDR3 plus reference TRBV30 and TRBJ1-6, the full variable domain is SQTIHQWPATLVQPVGSPLSLECTVEGTSNPNLYWYRQAAGRGLQLLFYSVGIGQISSEVPQNLSASRPQDRQFILSSKKLLLSDSGFYLCAWSILTGSNNSPLHFGNGTRLTVT.